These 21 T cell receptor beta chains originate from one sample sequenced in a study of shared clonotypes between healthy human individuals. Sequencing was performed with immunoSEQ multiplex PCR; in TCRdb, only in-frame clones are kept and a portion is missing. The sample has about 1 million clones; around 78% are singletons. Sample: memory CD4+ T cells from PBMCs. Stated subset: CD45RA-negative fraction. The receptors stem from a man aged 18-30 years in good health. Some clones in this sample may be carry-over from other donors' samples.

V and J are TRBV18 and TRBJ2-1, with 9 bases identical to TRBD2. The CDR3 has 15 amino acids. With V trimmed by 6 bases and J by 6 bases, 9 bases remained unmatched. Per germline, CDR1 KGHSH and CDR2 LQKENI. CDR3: CASSQIAGEANEQFF. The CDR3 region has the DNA TGTGCCAGCTCTCAAATAGCGGGGGAGGCCAATGAGCAGTTCTTC.

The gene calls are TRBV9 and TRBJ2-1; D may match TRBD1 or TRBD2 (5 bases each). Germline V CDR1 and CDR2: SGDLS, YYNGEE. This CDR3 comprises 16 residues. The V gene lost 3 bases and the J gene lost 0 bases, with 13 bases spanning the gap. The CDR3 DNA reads TGTGCCAGCAGCGCTACCGGGACGAGCTCCTACAATGAGCAGTTCTTC. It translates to CASSATGTSSYNEQFF.

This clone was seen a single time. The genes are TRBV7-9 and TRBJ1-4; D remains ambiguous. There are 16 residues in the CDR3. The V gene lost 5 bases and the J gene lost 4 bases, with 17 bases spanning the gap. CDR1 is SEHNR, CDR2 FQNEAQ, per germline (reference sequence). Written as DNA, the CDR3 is TGTGCCAGCAGCCCCGCCCGATATGGTTATAATGAAAAACTGTTTTTT. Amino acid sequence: CASSPARYGYNEKLFF.

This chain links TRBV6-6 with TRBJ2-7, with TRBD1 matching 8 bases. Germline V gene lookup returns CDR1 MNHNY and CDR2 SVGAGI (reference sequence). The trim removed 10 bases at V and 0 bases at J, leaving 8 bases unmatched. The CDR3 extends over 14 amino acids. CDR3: CATSRTGNSYEQYF. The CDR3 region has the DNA TGTGCCACCTCGAGGACAGGGAACTCCTACGAGCAGTACTTC.

In DNA, the CDR3 is TGTGCCAGCAGAGCACTAGGAACTAATGAAAAACTGTTTTTT. Its translation: CASRALGTNEKLFF. The chain carries TRBV27 and TRBJ1-4; D gene uncertain. V lost 6 bases, J lost 1 base, and 9 bases lay in between. In germline, CDR1 is MNHEY, CDR2 SMNVEV (reference sequence). The CDR3 runs to 14 residues.

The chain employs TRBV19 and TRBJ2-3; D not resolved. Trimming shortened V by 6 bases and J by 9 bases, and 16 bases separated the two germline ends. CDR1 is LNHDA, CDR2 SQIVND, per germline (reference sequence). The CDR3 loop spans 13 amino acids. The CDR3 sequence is CASRLAVAETQYF. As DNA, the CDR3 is TGTGCCAGTAGGCTCGCGGTCGCTGAGACGCAGTATTTT.

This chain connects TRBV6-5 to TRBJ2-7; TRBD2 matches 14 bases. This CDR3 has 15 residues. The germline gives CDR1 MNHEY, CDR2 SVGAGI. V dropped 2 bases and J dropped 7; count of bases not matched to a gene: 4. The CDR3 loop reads CASSYGTSGRGEQYF. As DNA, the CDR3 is TGTGCCAGCAGTTACGGGACTAGCGGGAGAGGGGAGCAGTACTTC.

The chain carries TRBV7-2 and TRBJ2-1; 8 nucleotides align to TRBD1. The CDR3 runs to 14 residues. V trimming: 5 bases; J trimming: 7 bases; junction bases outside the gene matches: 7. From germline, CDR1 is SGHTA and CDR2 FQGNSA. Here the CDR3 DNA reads TGTGCCAGCAGCGTCCGGACAGGGCTAAATGAGCAGTTCTTC. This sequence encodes CASSVRTGLNEQFF.

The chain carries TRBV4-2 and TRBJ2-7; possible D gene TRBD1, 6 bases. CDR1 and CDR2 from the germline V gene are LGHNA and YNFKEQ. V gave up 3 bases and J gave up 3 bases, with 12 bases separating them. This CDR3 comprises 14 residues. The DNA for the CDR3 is TGTGCCAGCAGCCAGCCGGGACAAGACTACGAGCAGTACTTC. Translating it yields CASSQPGQDYEQYF.

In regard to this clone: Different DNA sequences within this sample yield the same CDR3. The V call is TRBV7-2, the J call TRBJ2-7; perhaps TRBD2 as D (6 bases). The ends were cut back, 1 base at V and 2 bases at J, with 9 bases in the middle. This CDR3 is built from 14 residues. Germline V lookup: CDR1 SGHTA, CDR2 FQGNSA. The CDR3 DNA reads TGTGCCAGCAGCTTAGTAGCTAGCGCCTACGAGCAGTACTTC. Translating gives CASSLVASAYEQYF.

Written as DNA, the CDR3 is TGTGCCAGCAGCCCAGACCTAGCGGGCCGTACAGATACGCAGTATTTT. Its protein product is CASSPDLAGRTDTQYF. The rearrangement joins TRBV4-2 to TRBJ2-3; 8 nucleotides agree with TRBD2. Germline trimming cut 4 bases from V and 3 bases from J; bases unmatched to any gene: 9. This CDR3 is built from 16 residues. The germline V gene has CDR1 LGHNA and CDR2 YNFKEQ.

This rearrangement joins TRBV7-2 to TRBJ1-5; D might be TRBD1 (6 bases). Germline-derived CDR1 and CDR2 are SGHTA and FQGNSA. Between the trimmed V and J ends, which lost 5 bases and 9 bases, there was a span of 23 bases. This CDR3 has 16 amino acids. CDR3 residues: CASSASRDTQMGPQHF. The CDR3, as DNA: TGTGCCAGCAGCGCAAGCCGGGACACCCAAATGGGGCCCCAGCATTTT.

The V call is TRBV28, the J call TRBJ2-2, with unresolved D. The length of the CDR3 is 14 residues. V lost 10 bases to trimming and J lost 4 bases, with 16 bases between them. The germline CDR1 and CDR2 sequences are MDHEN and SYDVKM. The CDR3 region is CAIGPRKFTGELFF. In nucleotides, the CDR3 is TGTGCCATCGGACCGAGAAAATTCACCGGGGAGCTGTTTTTT.

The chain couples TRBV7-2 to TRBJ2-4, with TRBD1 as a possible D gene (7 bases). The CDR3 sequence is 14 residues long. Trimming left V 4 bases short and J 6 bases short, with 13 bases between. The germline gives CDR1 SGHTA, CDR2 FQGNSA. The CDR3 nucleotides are TGTGCCAGCAGCTCCCGGGGGACAGCAAACATTCAGTACTTC. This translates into CASSSRGTANIQYF.

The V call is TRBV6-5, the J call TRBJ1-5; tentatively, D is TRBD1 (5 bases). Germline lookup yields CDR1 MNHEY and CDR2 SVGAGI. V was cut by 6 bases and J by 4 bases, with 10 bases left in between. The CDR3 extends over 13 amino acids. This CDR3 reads CASRGRGNQPQHF. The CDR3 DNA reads TGTGCCAGCAGGGGGAGGGGTAATCAGCCCCAGCATTTT.

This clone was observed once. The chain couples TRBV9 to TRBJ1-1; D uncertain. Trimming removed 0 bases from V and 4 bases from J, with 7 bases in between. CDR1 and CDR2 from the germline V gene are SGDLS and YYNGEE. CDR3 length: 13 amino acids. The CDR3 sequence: CASSVEQSTEAFF. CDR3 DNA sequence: TGTGCCAGCAGCGTAGAACAGAGCACTGAAGCTTTCTTT.

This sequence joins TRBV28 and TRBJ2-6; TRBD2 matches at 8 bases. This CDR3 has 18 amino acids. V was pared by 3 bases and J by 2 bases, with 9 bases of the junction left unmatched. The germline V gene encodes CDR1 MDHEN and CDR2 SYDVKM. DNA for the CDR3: TGTGCCAGCAGTTTTCAGACGGGAGGGCCGACTGGGGCCAACGTCCTGACTTTC. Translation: CASSFQTGGPTGANVLTF.

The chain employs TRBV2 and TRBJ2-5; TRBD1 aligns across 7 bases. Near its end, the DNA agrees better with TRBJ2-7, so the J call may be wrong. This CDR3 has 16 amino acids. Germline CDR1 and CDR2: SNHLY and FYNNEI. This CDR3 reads CASSRLGGAMVGEQYF. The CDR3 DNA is TGTGCCAGCAGTAGGTTAGGGGGCGCGATGGTTGGCGAGCAGTACTTC.

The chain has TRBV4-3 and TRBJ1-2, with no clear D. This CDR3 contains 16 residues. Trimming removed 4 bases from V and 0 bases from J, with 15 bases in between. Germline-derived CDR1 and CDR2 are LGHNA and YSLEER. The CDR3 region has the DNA TGCGCCAGCAGCCCGAATAGGGCAGCCTCTAACTATGGCTACACCTTC. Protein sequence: CASSPNRAASNYGYTF.

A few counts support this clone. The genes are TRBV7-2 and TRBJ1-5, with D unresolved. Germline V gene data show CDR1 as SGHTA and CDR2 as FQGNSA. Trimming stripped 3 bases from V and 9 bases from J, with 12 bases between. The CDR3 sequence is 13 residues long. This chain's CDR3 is CASSLENLGPQHF. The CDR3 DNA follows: TGTGCCAGCAGCTTGGAAAACCTGGGGCCCCAGCATTTT.

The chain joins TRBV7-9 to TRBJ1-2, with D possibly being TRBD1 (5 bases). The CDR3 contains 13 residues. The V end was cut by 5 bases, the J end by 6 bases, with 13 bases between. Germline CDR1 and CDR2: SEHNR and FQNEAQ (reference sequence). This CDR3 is CASSPSGGNGYTF. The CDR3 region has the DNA TGTGCCAGCAGCCCCAGTGGGGGAAATGGCTACACCTTC.